A single T cell receptor (beta chain) is shown here with its context. Treatment noted: oral pan-JAK inhibitor, 5-10 mg twice daily. Sorting of CD4+ and CD8+ T cells was performed on PBMCs. The V gene's germline CDR1 is SEHNR and CDR2 FQNEAQ (reference sequence). After removal of 3 bases from V and 1 base from J, the junction contained 4 bases not matched to a gene. The CDR3 has 15 amino acids. This sample was included in a study of CD8+ T cells in alopecia areata. cDNA reverse transcribed from extracted RNA served as the sequencing template. Profiled with immunoSEQ multiplex PCR; TCRdb holds only in-frame clones, not every one. The data contain about 94,000 clones, just over 70% of them singletons.

This TCR was recovered from a human donor with alopecia areata. The sequencing used CD8+ T cells sorted from blood, collected at week 44, from a patient treated with tofacitinib. V usage is TRBV7-9 and J usage is TRBJ1-1; 8 bases match TRBD1. This CDR3 is CASSFTGTGNTEAFF. The CDR3, as DNA: TGTGCCAGCAGCTTTACCGGGACAGGGAACACTGAAGCTTTCTTT.